A single sample gave rise to the 22 T cell receptor beta chains below, sequenced in a study of T cell responses to AZD1222 COVID-19 vaccine. Using immunoSEQ multiplex PCR, the repertoire was profiled, and TCRdb retains in-frame clones only, with some absent. This repertoire shows roughly 190,000 clones, approximately 91% found once; its top ten account for roughly 0.98%. The input for sequencing was peripheral blood, taken on day 0 of AZD1222 vaccination. The origin of the receptors is an adult in good health.

The chain recombines TRBV27 with TRBJ1-6, with TRBD1 as a possible D gene (6 bases). The germline gives CDR1 MNHEY, CDR2 SMNVEV (reference sequence). Trimming shortened V by 3 bases and J by 0 bases, and 9 bases separated the two germline ends. This CDR3 has 16 residues. CDR3 nucleotide sequence: TGTGCCAGCAGTTTTGGGGGCTACTCCTATAATTCACCCCTCCACTTT. Its translation is CASSFGGYSYNSPLHF.

This chain links TRBV2 with TRBJ2-1; 9 bases are a match to TRBD2. Per the germline V gene, CDR1 is SNHLY and CDR2 is FYNNEI. V dropped 3 bases and J dropped 7; count of bases not matched to a gene: 10. The length of the CDR3 is 16 residues. The CDR3 sequence is CASSDGREGRLNEQFF. The CDR3, as DNA: TGTGCCAGCAGTGACGGGCGGGAGGGCCGATTGAATGAGCAGTTCTTC.

The chain links TRBV27 to TRBJ2-7; 11 bases fit TRBD2. Germline V gene lookup returns CDR1 MNHEY and CDR2 SMNVEV (reference sequence). This CDR3 has 17 amino acids. After removal of 4 bases from V and 3 bases from J, the junction contained 11 bases not matched to a gene. This CDR3 reads CASSSFAGLAGGYEQYF. The CDR3 coding sequence is TGTGCCAGCAGTTCATTCGCCGGACTAGCGGGCGGCTACGAGCAGTACTTC.

At least ten counts were recorded for this clone. The gene calls are TRBV7-9 and TRBJ2-7, with 7 bases lining up with TRBD2. The V gene's germline CDR1 is SEHNR and CDR2 FQNEAQ (reference sequence). The CDR3 loop spans 15 amino acids. With V trimmed by 8 bases and J by 5 bases, 15 bases remained unmatched. Here the CDR3 reads CASRTRETYVHEQYF. The CDR3 coding sequence is TGTGCCAGCCGTACGCGGGAGACATACGTCCACGAGCAGTACTTC. The full variable domain, with the rest looked up from reference TRBV7-9 and TRBJ2-7, is DTGVSQNPRHKITKRGQNVTFRCDPISEHNRLYWYRQTLGQGPEFLTYFQNEAQLEKSRLLSDRFSAERPKGSFSTLEIQRTEQGDSAMYLCASRTRETYVHEQYFGPGTRLTVT.

The rearrangement joins TRBV5-1 to TRBJ2-5; the D gene could be TRBD1 or TRBD2 (5 bases each). CDR3 size: 15 residues. Germline V gene data show CDR1 as SGHRS and CDR2 as YFSETQ. Trimming shortened V by 0 bases and J by 0 bases, and 9 bases separated the two germline ends. CDR3 sequence (DNA): TGCGCCAGCAGCTTGGAGGGACGTAACCAAGAGACCCAGTACTTC. Its protein is CASSLEGRNQETQYF.

This clone was detected a few times. V gene TRBV6-5 combines with J gene TRBJ1-3; weak D call: TRBD1 (5 bases). Per germline, CDR1 MNHEY and CDR2 SVGAGI. The CDR3 contains 14 residues. Trimming cost V 7 bases and J 0 bases, with 10 bases left between them. The CDR3 DNA sequence: TGTGCCAGCAAGCAGGGCCACTCTGGAAACACCATATATTTT. Amino acid sequence: CASKQGHSGNTIYF.

V is TRBV7-9 and J is TRBJ2-2, with D perhaps matching TRBD2 (5 bases). Germline loops: CDR1 SEHNR, CDR2 FQNEAQ (reference sequence). V lost 6 bases and J 9 bases, leaving 11 bases between the germline ends. This CDR3 has 12 residues. The CDR3 DNA reads as TGTGCCAGCAGACTAGTGGACTGGGAGCTGTTTTTT. Encoded protein: CASRLVDWELFF.

CDR3 coding DNA: TGTGCCAGCAGTTTGATTCCAGCCAGCGAGCAGTACTTC. It codes for CASSLIPASEQYF. The V gene is TRBV12-3 or TRBV12-4, the J gene TRBJ2-7, with D unresolved. The CDR3 is 13 residues long. The V gene lost 3 bases and the J gene lost 6 bases, with 12 bases spanning the gap.

This sequence joins TRBV9 and TRBJ2-1, with 9 bases aligning to TRBD1. The CDR3 extends over 15 amino acids. Per the germline V gene, CDR1 is SGDLS and CDR2 is YYNGEE. Trimming cost V 0 bases and J 4 bases; bases outside gene matches: 2. CDR3 coding DNA: TGTGCCAGCAGCGTAGGACAGGGGGGATACAATGAGCAGTTCTTC. Its protein product is CASSVGQGGYNEQFF.

The chain uses TRBV28 and TRBJ2-7, with TRBD1 identical over 10 bases. Looked up from germline, CDR1 is MDHEN and CDR2 is SYDVKM. Germline trimming cut 5 bases from V and 4 bases from J; bases unmatched to any gene: 8. The CDR3 is 15 amino acids. The DNA of the CDR3 is TGTGCCAGCAGTCCAGGGACAGGGGCCACTTACGAGCAGTACTTC. It encodes CASSPGTGATYEQYF. Based on the CDR3 plus reference TRBV28 and TRBJ2-7, the full variable domain is DVKVTQSSRYLVKRTGEKVFLECVQDMDHENMFWYRQDPGLGLRLIYFSYDVKMKEKGDIPEGYSVSREKKERFSLILESASTNQTSMYLCASSPGTGATYEQYFGPGTRLTVT.

The chain joins TRBV2 to TRBJ2-7; the D is unclear. Per the germline V gene, CDR1 is SNHLY and CDR2 is FYNNEI. The germline V and J ends were trimmed by 6 bases and 3 bases, with 12 bases remaining between them. The CDR3 length is 13 residues. Here the CDR3 reads CASRGSDSYEQYF. The CDR3 DNA is TGTGCCAGCAGGGGATCTGATAGCTACGAGCAGTACTTC.

This rearrangement joins TRBV5-5 to TRBJ2-7, with 8 bases that match TRBD2. The V gene's germline CDR1 is SGHKS and CDR2 YYEKEE (reference sequence). The ends lost 0 bases at V and 0 bases at J; junction bases unmatched: 2. The CDR3 sequence is 15 residues long. CDR3 nucleotides: TGTGCCAGCAGCTTGGCGGGAGGGGACTCCTACGAGCAGTACTTC. As protein: CASSLAGGDSYEQYF.

The gene calls are TRBV20-1 and TRBJ2-7; tentatively, D is TRBD1 (5 bases). Germline loops: CDR1 DFQATT, CDR2 SNEGSKA (reference sequence). The CDR3 covers 13 residues. Trimming removed 7 bases at V and 4 bases at J, with 17 bases between. CDR3 in DNA: TGCAGTGTTAGTAACAGGCTTTCGTACGAGCAGTACTTC. Translating gives CSVSNRLSYEQYF.

The CDR3 DNA sequence: TGCGCCAGCAGTGACTTGGGGGGAGACTACAATGAGCAGTTCTTC. It codes for CASSDLGGDYNEQFF. The rearrangement joins TRBV10-1 to TRBJ2-1; a weak D match, TRBD2 (6 bases). Germline-derived CDR1 and CDR2 are WNHNN and SYGVQD (reference sequence). V lost 3 bases and J lost 3, with 12 bases in between. The CDR3 loop spans 15 amino acids.

The chain recombines TRBV25-1 with TRBJ2-5; weak D call: TRBD1 (5 bases). Germline V gene data show CDR1 as MGHDK and CDR2 as SYGVNS. This CDR3 has 15 residues. Trimming cost V 3 bases and J 3 bases, with 14 bases left between them. CDR3 DNA: TGTGCCAGCAGTGATGGTCCCAGGGTAAAAGAGACCCAGTACTTC. Its translation is CASSDGPRVKETQYF.

The chain uses TRBV18 and TRBJ2-3; perhaps D is TRBD1 or TRBD2 (6 bases each). The CDR3 contains 15 residues. Germline V gene sequence: CDR1 KGHSH, CDR2 LQKENI. V was cut by 8 bases and J by 2 bases, with 17 bases left in between. The CDR3 spells CASTIDGGFTDTQYF. The CDR3 DNA reads as TGTGCCAGCACCATTGACGGGGGCTTCACAGATACGCAGTATTTT. The full variable domain, rest sourced from reference TRBV18 and TRBJ2-3, is NAGVMQNPRHLVRRRGQEARLRCSPMKGHSHVYWYRQLPEEGLKFMVYLQKENIIDESGMPKERFSAEFPKEGPSILRIQQVVRGDSAAYFCASTIDGGFTDTQYFGPGTRLTVL.

The chain joins TRBV2 to TRBJ2-7; D unclear. Between the trimmed V and J ends, which lost 6 bases and 4 bases, there was a span of 4 bases. This CDR3 comprises 10 residues. Germline CDR1 reads SNHLY; CDR2 reads FYNNEI. CDR3 nucleotide sequence: TGTGCCAGCAGCCAGTACGAGCAGTACTTC. It specifies CASSQYEQYF.

The chain uses TRBV24-1 and TRBJ2-5; D tentatively reads TRBD1 or TRBD2 (6 bases each). Germline-derived CDR1 and CDR2 are KGHDR and SFDVKD. V was pared by 5 bases and J by 5 bases, with 11 bases between. The length of the CDR3 is 13 residues. The CDR3 nucleotides are TGTGCCACCAGTGCCGGGGGCGTGGAGACCCAGTACTTC. Residues: CATSAGGVETQYF.

The chain has TRBV28 and TRBJ2-7; 9 bases align to TRBD1. The CDR3 has 15 amino acids. V lost 6 bases, J lost 5 bases, and 11 bases stayed unmatched. From germline, CDR1 is MDHEN and CDR2 SYDVKM. CDR3 loop: CASSMGGDRVHEQYF. The CDR3 DNA is TGTGCCAGCAGCATGGGCGGGGACAGGGTCCACGAGCAGTACTTC.

The rearrangement links TRBV3-1 (or the pseudogene TRBV3-2) to TRBJ1-2, with TRBD1 as a possible D gene (5 bases). Germline CDR1 reads LGHDT; CDR2 reads YNNKEL (reference sequence). The CDR3 has 14 residues. The V end lost 6 bases, the J end lost 0 bases, and 11 bases lay between the germline ends. The CDR3 loop reads CASRGPKANYGYTF. CDR3 DNA sequence: TGTGCCAGCAGGGGACCGAAAGCTAACTATGGCTACACCTTC.

The chain couples TRBV27 to TRBJ1-6; 9 bases line up with TRBD1. This CDR3 region has 17 residues. CDR1 is MNHEY, CDR2 SMNVEV, per germline (reference sequence). The V gene end was trimmed by 8 bases and the J gene end by 4 bases; junction bases not matched to a gene: 12. CDR3 coding DNA: TGTGCCAGCGCCGGGACAGGGAGTCTAGGATATAATTCACCCCTCCACTTT. Amino acids: CASAGTGSLGYNSPLHF.

This clone was recorded only once. V and J are TRBV4-1 and TRBJ2-7; D gene unclear. The CDR3 covers 13 residues. V was trimmed by 2 bases and J by 6 bases, leaving 11 bases between them. Germline lookup yields CDR1 MGHRA and CDR2 YSYEKL. DNA for the CDR3: TGCGCCAGCAGCCAAAACCAGGTTTCCGAGCAGTACTTC. This encodes CASSQNQVSEQYF.